A selection of T cell receptor beta chains follows, all from one sample in a study of blood T cell repertoires in COVID-19. Assay used: immunoSEQ multiplex PCR; TCRdb lists only in-frame clones, some missing. The sample shows roughly 170,000 clones, more than 85% of them seen only once. The specimen sequenced was peripheral blood. The receptor set was obtained from a man aged 40-50 years with active or convalescent COVID-19. The CDR3 runs from the conserved cysteine through the conserved F or W. D genes are given only for firm matches.

J gene: TRBJ1-2
V gene: TRBV30
D gene: TRBD1
CDR3 DNA: TGTGCCTGGGGATCAAAGGACAGGGGCTATGTCTATGGCTACACCTTC
CDR3 protein: CAWGSKDRGYVYGYTF

J gene: TRBJ1-1
V gene: TRBV3-1/TRBV3-2
D gene: -
CDR3 DNA: TGTGCCAGCAGCCAACAGAACACTGAAGCTTTCTTT
CDR3 protein: CASSQQNTEAFF

J gene: TRBJ1-3
V gene: TRBV7-2
D gene: -
CDR3 DNA: TGTGCCAGCAGCTCCCTCGGGAGCTCTGGAAACACCATATATTTT
CDR3 protein: CASSSLGSSGNTIYF

J gene: TRBJ1-5
V gene: TRBV2
D gene: -
CDR3 DNA: TGTGCCAGCAGTGAAGGACTAACACGCCAGCCCCAGCATTTT
CDR3 protein: CASSEGLTRQPQHF

J gene: TRBJ2-7
V gene: TRBV3-1/TRBV3-2
D gene: -
CDR3 DNA: TGTGCCAGCAGCCAAAGACCCGGGAGCTCCGGGTACGAGCAGTACTTC
CDR3 protein: CASSQRPGSSGYEQYF

J gene: TRBJ1-5
V gene: TRBV28
D gene: TRBD1
CDR3 DNA: TGTGCCAGCAGGACCCGAGACAGGGTCAATCAGCCCCAGCATTTT
CDR3 protein: CASRTRDRVNQPQHF

J gene: TRBJ1-2
V gene: TRBV6-6
D gene: TRBD1
CDR3 DNA: TGTGCCAGCAGCGACAGGGTTGTTGACTACACCTTC
CDR3 protein: CASSDRVVDYTF

J gene: TRBJ1-1
V gene: TRBV7-8
D gene: -
CDR3 DNA: TGTGCCAGCAGCTTATACAGGGACACTGAAGCTTTCTTT
CDR3 protein: CASSLYRDTEAFF

J gene: TRBJ2-5
V gene: TRBV6-1
D gene: -
CDR3 DNA: TGTGCCAGCAGTGACAGAAGGGGAATCGTGGAGACCCAGTACTTC
CDR3 protein: CASSDRRGIVETQYF

J gene: TRBJ1-1
V gene: TRBV27
D gene: TRBD1
CDR3 DNA: TGTGCCAGCATCAAAACAGGGGCTATGAACACTGAAGCTTTCTTT
CDR3 protein: CASIKTGAMNTEAFF

J gene: TRBJ1-4
V gene: TRBV5-1
D gene: TRBD1
CDR3 DNA: TGCGCCAGCAGCTTGGGGACAGGGGGCGTAAGGAGTGAAAAACTGTTTTTT
CDR3 protein: CASSLGTGGVRSEKLFF

J gene: TRBJ2-7
V gene: TRBV28
D gene: TRBD1
CDR3 DNA: TGTGCCAGCAGTATACTTGGGACAGGAGACTACGAGCAGTACTTC
CDR3 protein: CASSILGTGDYEQYF